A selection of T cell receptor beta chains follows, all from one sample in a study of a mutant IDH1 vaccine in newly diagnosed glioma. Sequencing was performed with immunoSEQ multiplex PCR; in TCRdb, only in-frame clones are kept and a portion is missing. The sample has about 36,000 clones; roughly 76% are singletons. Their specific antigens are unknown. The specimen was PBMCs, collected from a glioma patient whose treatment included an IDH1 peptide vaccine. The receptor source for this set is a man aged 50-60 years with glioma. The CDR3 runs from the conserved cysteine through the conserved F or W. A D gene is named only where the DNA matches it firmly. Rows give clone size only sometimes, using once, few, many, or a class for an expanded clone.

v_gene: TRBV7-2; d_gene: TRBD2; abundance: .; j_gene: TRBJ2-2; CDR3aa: CASSLTSGRGTGELFF; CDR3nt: TGTGCCAGCAGCCTGACTAGCGGGAGGGGCACCGGGGAGCTGTTTTTT
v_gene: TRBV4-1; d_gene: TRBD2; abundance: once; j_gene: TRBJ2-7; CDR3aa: CASSPRGSGVEQYF; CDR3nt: TGCGCCAGCAGCCCCCGTGGTAGCGGGGTCGAGCAGTACTTC
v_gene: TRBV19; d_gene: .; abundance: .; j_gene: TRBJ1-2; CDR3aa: CASSISHLGGYTF; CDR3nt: TGTGCCAGTAGTATCTCGCACCTCGGGGGCTACACCTTC
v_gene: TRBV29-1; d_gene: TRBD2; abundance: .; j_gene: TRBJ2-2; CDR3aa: CSAMLLAGGTGELFF; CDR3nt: TGCAGCGCCATGCTCCTAGCGGGGGGGACCGGGGAGCTGTTTTTT
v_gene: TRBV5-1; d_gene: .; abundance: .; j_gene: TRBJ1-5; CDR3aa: CASSLTGSSNQPQHF; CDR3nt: TGCGCCAGCAGCCTGACAGGATCTAGCAATCAGCCCCAGCATTTT
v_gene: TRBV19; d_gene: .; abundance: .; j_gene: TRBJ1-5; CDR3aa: CASSLVPPGLNSNQPQHF; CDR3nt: TGTGCCAGTAGTCTCGTCCCTCCGGGGTTGAATAGCAATCAGCCCCAGCATTTT
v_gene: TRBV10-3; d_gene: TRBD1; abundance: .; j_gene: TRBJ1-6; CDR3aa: CAISDSGTANSPLHF; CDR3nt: TGTGCCATCAGTGATTCCGGGACAGCCAATTCACCCCTCCACTTT
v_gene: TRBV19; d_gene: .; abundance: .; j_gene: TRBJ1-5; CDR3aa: CASSISTVAHQPQHF; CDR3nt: TGTGCCAGTAGTATTTCGACAGTTGCCCATCAGCCCCAGCATTTT
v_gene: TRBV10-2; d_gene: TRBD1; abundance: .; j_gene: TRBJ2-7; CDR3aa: CASMTGASEVQYF; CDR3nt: TGCGCCAGCATGACAGGGGCAAGTGAGGTGCAGTACTTC
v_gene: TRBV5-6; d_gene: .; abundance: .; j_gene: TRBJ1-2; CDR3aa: CASSLGTGPGYTF; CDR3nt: TGTGCCAGCAGCTTAGGGACCGGGCCGGGCTACACCTTC
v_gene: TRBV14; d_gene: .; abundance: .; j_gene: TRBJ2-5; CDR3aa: CASSQGGPGETQYF; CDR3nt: TGTGCCAGCAGCCAAGGGGGGCCGGGGGAGACCCAGTACTTC
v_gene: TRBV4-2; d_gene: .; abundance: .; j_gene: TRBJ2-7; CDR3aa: CASSQDGGYSYEQYF; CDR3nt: TGTGCCAGCAGCCAAGATGGCGGGTACTCCTACGAGCAGTACTTC
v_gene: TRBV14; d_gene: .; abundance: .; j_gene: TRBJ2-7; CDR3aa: CASSPRDSGEQYF; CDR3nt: TGTGCCAGCAGCCCGAGGGATAGCGGAGAGCAGTACTTC
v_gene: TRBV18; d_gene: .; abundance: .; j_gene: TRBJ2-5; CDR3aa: CASSPKSETQYF; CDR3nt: TGTGCCAGCTCTCCAAAGTCGGAGACCCAGTACTTC
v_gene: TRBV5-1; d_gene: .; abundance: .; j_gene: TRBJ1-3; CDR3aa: CASSLVPGAGNTIYF; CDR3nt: TGCGCCAGCAGCTTGGTTCCGGGGGCGGGAAACACCATATATTTT
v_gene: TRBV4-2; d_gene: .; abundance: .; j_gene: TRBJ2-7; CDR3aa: CASSQKGGNEQYF; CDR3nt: TGTGCCAGCAGCCAAAAGGGGGGGAACGAGCAGTACTTC
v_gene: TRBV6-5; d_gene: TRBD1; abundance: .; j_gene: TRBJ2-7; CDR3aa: CASSYWTGFSYEQYF; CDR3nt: TGTGCCAGCAGTTACTGGACAGGATTTTCCTACGAGCAGTACTTC
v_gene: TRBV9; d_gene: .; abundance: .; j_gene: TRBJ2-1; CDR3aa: CASSVGQRVTYNEQFF; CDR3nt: TGTGCCAGCAGCGTAGGGCAGCGGGTCACTTACAATGAGCAGTTCTTC
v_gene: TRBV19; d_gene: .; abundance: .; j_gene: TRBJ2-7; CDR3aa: CASSWGPDYEQYF; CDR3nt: TGTGCCAGTAGTTGGGGGCCTGACTACGAGCAGTACTTC
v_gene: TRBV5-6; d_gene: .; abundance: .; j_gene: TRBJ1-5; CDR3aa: CASSFGDQPQHF; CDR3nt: TGTGCCAGCAGCTTTGGGGATCAGCCCCAGCATTTT
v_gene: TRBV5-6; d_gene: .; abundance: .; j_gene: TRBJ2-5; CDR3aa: CASSLRGNQETQYF; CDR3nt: TGTGCCAGCAGCTTGCGGGGGAATCAAGAGACCCAGTACTTC
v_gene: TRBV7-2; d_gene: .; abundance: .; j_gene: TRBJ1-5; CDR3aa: CASSLQPQHF; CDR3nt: TGTGCCAGCAGCTTACAGCCCCAGCATTTT
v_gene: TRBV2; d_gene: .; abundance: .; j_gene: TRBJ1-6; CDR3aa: CASSFRGENNSPLHF; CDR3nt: TGTGCCAGCAGCTTCCGAGGGGAGAATAATTCACCCCTCCACTTT
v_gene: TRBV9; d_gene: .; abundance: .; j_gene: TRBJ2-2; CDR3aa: CASGAGELFF; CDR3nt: TGTGCCAGCGGGGCCGGGGAGCTGTTTTTT
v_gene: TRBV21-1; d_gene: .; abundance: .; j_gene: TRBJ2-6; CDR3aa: CASSYPPPGRTFSGANVLTF; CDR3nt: TGTGCCAGCAGCTACCCCCCCCCGGGCCGCACCTTCTCTGGGGCCAACGTCCTGACTTTC
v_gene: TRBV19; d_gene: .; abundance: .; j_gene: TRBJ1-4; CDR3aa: CASSSWEGKLFF; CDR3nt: TGTGCCAGTAGTTCGTGGGAAGGAAAACTGTTTTTT
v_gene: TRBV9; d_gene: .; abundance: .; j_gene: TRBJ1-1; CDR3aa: CASSPPGTNTEAFF; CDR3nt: TGTGCCAGCAGCCCACCAGGAACTAACACTGAAGCTTTCTTT
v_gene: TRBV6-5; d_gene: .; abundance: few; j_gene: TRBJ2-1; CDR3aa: CASRFRDEQFF; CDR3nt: TGTGCCAGCAGGTTTCGGGATGAGCAGTTCTTC
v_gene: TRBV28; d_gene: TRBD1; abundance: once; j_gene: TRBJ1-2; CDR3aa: CASTTIGTGPYGYTF; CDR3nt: TGTGCCAGCACAACTATAGGGACAGGACCCTATGGCTACACCTTC
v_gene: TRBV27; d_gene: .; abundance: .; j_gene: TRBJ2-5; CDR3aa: CASRKGWGRAETQYF; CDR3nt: TGTGCCAGCAGAAAAGGTTGGGGGCGGGCGGAGACCCAGTACTTC
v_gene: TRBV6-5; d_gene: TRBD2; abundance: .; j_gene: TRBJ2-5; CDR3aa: CASSSGDYLETQYF; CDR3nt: TGTGCCAGCAGTTCCGGGGACTACTTAGAGACCCAGTACTTC
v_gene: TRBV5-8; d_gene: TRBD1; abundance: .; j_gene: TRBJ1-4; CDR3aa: CASSLVGQAEKLFF; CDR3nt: TGTGCCAGCAGCTTGGTGGGACAGGCTGAAAAACTGTTTTTT
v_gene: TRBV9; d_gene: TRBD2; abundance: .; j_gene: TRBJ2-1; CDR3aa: CASSAGGEQFF; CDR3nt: TGTGCCAGCAGCGCGGGGGGTGAGCAGTTCTTC
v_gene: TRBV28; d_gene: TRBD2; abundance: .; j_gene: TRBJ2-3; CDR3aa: CASSSTSARRTDTQYF; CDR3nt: TGTGCCAGCAGTTCGACTAGCGCTAGACGGACAGATACGCAGTATTTT
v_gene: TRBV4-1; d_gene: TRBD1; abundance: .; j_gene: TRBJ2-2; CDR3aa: CASSQDWTGGVTGELFF; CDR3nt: TGCGCCAGCAGCCAAGATTGGACAGGGGGCGTCACCGGGGAGCTGTTTTTT
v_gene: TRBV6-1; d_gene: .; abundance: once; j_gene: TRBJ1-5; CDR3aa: CASSQTGLFNQPQHF; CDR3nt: TGTGCCAGCAGTCAAACCGGCCTCTTCAATCAGCCCCAGCATTTT
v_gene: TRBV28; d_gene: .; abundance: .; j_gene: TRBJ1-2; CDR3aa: CASSPSLKGVGYGYTF; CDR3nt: TGTGCCAGCAGTCCTTCCTTAAAGGGAGTCGGCTATGGCTACACCTTC
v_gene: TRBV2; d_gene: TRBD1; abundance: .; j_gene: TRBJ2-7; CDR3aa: CASREGQGVSYEQYF; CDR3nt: TGTGCCTCCCGAGAGGGACAGGGCGTCTCCTACGAGCAGTACTTC
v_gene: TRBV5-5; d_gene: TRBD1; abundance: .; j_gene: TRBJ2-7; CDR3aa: CASSYRDRVNEQYF; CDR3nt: TGTGCCAGCAGCTACCGGGACAGGGTCAACGAGCAGTACTTC
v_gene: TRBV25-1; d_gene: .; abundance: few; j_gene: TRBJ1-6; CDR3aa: CASRGRGGSPLHF; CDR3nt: TGTGCCAGCAGAGGCAGGGGTGGTTCACCCCTCCACTTT
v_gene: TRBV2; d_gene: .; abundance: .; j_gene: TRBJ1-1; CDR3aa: CASSSAAKLEAFF; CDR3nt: TGTGCCAGCAGTTCGGCAGCCAAGCTTGAAGCTTTCTTT
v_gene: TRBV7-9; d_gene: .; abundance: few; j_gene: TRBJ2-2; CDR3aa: CASSTAGELFF; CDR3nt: TGTGCCAGCAGCACTGCCGGGGAGCTGTTTTTT
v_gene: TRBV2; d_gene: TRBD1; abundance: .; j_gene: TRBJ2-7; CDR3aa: CASRRDRGAGEQYF; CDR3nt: TGTGCCAGCAGGAGGGACAGGGGAGCGGGAGAGCAGTACTTC
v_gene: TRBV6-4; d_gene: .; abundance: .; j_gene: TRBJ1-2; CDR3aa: CASLVVRYTF; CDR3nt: TGTGCCAGCTTAGTCGTCCGGTACACCTTC
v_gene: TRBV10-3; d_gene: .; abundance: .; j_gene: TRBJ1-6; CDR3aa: CAISESRDNSPLHF; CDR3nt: TGTGCCATCAGTGAATCCAGGGATAATTCACCCCTCCACTTT
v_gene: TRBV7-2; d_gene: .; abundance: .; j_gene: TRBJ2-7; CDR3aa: CASSISMGPYEQYF; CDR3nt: TGTGCCAGCAGCATATCCATGGGCCCCTACGAGCAGTACTTC
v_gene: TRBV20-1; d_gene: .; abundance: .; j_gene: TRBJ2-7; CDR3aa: CSAVQGREQYF; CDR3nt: TGCAGTGCTGTACAGGGCCGCGAGCAGTACTTC
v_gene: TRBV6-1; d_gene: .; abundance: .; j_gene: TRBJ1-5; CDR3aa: CASRSGQLYNQPQHF; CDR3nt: TGTGCCAGCAGATCGGGACAACTTTACAATCAGCCCCAGCATTTT
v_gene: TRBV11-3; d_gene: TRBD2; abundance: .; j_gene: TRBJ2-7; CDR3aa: CASSLGGGSPYEQYF; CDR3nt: TGTGCCAGCAGCTTAGGCGGCGGGAGCCCCTACGAGCAGTACTTC
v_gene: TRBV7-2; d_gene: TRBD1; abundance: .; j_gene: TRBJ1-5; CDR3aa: CASSLVGGENQPQHF; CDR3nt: TGTGCCAGCAGCTTAGTAGGGGGCGAAAATCAGCCCCAGCATTTT
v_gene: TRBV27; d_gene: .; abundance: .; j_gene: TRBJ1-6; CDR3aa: CASSPTGSASSYNSPLHF; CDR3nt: TGTGCCAGCAGCCCTACAGGGAGTGCTAGCTCCTATAATTCACCCCTCCACTTT
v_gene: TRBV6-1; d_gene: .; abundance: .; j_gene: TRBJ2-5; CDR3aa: CATRPTTVALAQYF; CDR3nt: TGTGCCACCCGGCCTACGACAGTGGCGTTGGCCCAGTACTTC
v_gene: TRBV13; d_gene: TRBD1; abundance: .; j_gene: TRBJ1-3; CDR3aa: CASSLVQGLGNTIYF; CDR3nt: TGTGCCAGCAGCTTAGTACAGGGGCTTGGAAACACCATATATTTT
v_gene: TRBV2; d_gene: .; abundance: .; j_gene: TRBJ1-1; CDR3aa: CASPLGPEAFF; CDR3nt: TGTGCCAGCCCCCTTGGCCCTGAAGCTTTCTTT
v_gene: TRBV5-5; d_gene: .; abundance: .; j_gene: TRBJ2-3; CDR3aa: CASSLPTDTQYF; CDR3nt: TGTGCCAGCAGCTTACCCACAGATACGCAGTATTTT
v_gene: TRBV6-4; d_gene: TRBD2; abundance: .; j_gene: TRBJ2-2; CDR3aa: CASSPSSGDTGELFF; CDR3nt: TGTGCCAGCAGCCCCTCCAGCGGGGACACCGGGGAGCTGTTTTTT
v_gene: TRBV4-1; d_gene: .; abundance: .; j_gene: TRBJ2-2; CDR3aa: CASSQDQPGQITGELFF; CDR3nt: TGCGCCAGCAGCCAAGATCAACCAGGACAGATAACCGGGGAGCTGTTTTTT